This T cell receptor (beta chain) was identified during a study of monozygotic twins with inflammatory bowel disease (dated by TCRdb to the late 2010s). For the wider study: The full study comprised around 28 monozygotic twin pairs: nine German pairs (four IBD-concordant, five IBD-discordant) and 19 IBD-discordant Danish pairs. Each individual had, on average, about 151 000 unique TCRalpha sequences and 181 000 unique TCRbeta sequences available for analysis. Within discordant pairs, disease-associated traits were sought mainly by comparing IBD patients with their genetically identical healthy co-twins. Summary of the overall study and its limitations: The results gave no support for a single strong signal or clonotype linked to IBD. IBD patients shared fewer clonotypes with other individuals than healthy twins did, most markedly in patients showing signs of disease activity. TCRbeta repertoire diversity, by inverse Simpson index, was decreased in IBD patients compared with their healthy co-twins. Distinction between different T cell subtypes could not be achieved in the analysis. Because patients were on differing immunosuppressive treatments, the repertoires may have picked up extra background noise and inter-individual variability. Repertoire similarity did not differ between concordant and discordant twins, which could be due to limited statistical power.

A remark on this clonotype: The antigen it recognizes is unknown.

An approximately 2.3 ml peripheral blood sample was drawn into PAXgene tubes per donor and stored at -80°C. Without any T cell sorting, total RNA was extracted from whole blood using the PAXgene blood miRNA kit on an automated QIAcube. Peripheral blood from monozygotic twin pairs, either concordant or discordant for inflammatory bowel disease, underwent deep TCRalpha and TCRbeta repertoire profiling that used unique molecular barcoding. Smoking habits were recorded for all twin pairs, and each individual was classified as a current, former or never smoker. The germline V gene (reference sequence) sets CDR1 to MNHEY and CDR2 to SMNVEV. Its CDR3 holds 13 amino acids, cysteine through phenylalanine. Nucleotide data are not available. Libraries were prepared through 5' RACE. The input for every TCR library was around 4,000 ng of total RNA. cDNA was synthesized with SMARTScribe reverse transcriptase in eight separate reactions per sample. During cDNA synthesis, template switching introduced unique molecular identifiers that contained a 6-nucleotide sample barcode. TCRalpha and TCRbeta cDNA was amplified in two nested PCRs of approximately 16 and 10 cycles, and bead purification was carried out after each PCR. Before amplification, cDNA was treated with uracil DNA-glycosylase and purified using the QIAquick PCR purification kit. The second PCR added Illumina TruSeq-compatible adapters along with sample-specific barcodes. Library quality and concentration were checked on TapeStation and Qubit, and libraries were pooled at approximately 5 ng each. The pooled libraries were sequenced with 2 x 100 bp reads and custom sequencing primers on an Illumina HiSeq2500 single-index Rapid Run. As for the authors' bioinformatics: MiGEC version 1.2.6 was used for UMI-based consensus assembly to correct PCR and sequencing errors. MiXCR version 2.1.1 was used to carry out V(D)J alignment, clonotype assembly and CDR3 extraction. Normalisation of gene usage, clonotype sharing and MAIT/NKT TCR abundance was achieved by analysing the top 1000, 10 000 and 20 000 clonotypes per sample. Diversity was computed as the inverse Simpson index with the vegan R package after downsampling to 27 000 UMIs. Paired Mann-Whitney U tests were applied to discordant twin pairs, and Benjamini-Hochberg correction was used for multiple testing. The reads underwent TCRdb reprocessing, giving one record for each CDR3 protein sequence and no DNA. The V and J calls and clone size are TCRdb's, not the authors'. This sample's table carries about 380,000 distinct CDR3 sequences. The top ten constitute just over 2.5% of the sample.

In this chain, TRBV27 is recombined with TRBJ1-5. This TCR derives from a human donor with ulcerative colitis or Crohn's disease, or a healthy co-twin of an affected twin (not recorded which). The sample comprised blood. The CDR3 here reads CASSYRVNQPQHF.